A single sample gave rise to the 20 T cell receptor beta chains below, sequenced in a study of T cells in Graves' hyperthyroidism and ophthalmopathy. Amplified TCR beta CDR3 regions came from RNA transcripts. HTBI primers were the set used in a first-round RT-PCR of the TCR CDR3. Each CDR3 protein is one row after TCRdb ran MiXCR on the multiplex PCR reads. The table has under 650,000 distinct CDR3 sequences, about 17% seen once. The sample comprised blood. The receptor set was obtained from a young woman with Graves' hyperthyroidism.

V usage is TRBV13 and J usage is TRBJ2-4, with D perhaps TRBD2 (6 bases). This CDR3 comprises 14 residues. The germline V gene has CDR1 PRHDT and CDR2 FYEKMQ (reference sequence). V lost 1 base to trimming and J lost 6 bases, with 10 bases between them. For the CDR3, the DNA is TGTGCCAGCAGCTTAGAAGGGGAGGCAAACATTCAGTACTTC. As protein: CASSLEGEANIQYF.

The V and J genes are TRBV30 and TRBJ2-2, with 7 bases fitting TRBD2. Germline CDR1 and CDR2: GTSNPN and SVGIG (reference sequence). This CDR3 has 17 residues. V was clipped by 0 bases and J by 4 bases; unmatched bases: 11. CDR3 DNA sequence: TGTGCCTGGAGTGTAAACGGGGAGGGAGGAGGCACCGGGGAGCTGTTTTTT. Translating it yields CAWSVNGEGGGTGELFF. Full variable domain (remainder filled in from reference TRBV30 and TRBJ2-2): SQTIHQWPATLVQPVGSPLSLECTVEGTSNPNLYWYRQAAGRGLQLLFYSVGIGQISSEVPQNLSASRPQDRQFILSSKKLLLSDSGFYLCAWSVNGEGGGTGELFFGEGSRLTVL.

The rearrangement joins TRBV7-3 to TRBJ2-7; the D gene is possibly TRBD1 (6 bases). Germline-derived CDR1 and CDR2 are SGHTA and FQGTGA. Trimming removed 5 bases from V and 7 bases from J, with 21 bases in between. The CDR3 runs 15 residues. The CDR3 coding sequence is TGTGCCAGCAGCGCAACCGGGGCAGGGGTGATAGAGCAGTACTTC. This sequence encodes CASSATGAGVIEQYF.

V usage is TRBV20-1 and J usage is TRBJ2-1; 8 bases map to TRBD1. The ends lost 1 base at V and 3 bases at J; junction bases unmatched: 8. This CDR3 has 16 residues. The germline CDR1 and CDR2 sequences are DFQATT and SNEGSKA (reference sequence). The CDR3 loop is CSARVWAGGSYNEQFF. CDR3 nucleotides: TGCAGTGCTAGAGTCTGGGCAGGGGGCAGCTACAATGAGCAGTTCTTC.

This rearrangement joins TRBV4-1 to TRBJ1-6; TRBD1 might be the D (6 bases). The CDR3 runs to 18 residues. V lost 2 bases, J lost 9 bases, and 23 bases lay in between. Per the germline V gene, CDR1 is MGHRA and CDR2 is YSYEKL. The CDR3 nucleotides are TGCGCCAGCAGCCAACTTACAGGGAAGAAGGGGTTAGTTTCACCCCTCCACTTT. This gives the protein CASSQLTGKKGLVSPLHF.

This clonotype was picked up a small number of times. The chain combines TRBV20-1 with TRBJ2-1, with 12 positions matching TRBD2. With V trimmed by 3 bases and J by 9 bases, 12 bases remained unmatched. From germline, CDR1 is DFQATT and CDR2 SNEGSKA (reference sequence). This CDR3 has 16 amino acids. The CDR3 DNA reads TGCAGTGCTAGGACTAGCGGGAGACTTTTGAGCAGTGAGCAGTTCTTC. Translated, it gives CSARTSGRLLSSEQFF.

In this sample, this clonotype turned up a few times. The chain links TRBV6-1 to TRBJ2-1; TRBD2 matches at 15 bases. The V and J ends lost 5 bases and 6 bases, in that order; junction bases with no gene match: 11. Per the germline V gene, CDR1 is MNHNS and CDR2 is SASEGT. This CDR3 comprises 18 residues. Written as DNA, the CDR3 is TGTGCCAGCAGTCCGGGACTAGCGGGAGGACCTGCTCTCAATGAGCAGTTCTTC. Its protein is CASSPGLAGGPALNEQFF.

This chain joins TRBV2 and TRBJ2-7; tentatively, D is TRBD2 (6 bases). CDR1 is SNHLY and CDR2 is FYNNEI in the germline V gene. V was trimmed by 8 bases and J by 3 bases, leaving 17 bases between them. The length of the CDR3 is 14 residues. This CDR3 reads CASVRGIGSYEQYF. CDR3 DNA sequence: TGTGCCAGCGTGAGGGGAATCGGGAGCTACGAGCAGTACTTC.

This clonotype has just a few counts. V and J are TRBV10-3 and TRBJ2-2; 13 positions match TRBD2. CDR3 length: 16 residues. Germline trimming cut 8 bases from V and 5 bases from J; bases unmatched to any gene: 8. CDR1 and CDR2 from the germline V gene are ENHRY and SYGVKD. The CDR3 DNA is TGTGCCATCGGGCGACTAGCGGGAGGCCGAACCGGGGAGCTGTTTTTT. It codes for CAIGRLAGGRTGELFF.

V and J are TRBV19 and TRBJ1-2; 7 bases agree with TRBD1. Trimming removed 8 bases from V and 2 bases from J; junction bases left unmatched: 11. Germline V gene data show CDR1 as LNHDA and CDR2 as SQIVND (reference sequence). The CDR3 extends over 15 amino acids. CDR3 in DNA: TGTGCCAGTTCCTCCTTTGACAGGGAAAACTATGGCTACACCTTC. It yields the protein CASSSFDRENYGYTF.

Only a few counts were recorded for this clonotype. DNA for the CDR3: TGTGCCAGCAGCCAAGAAGTAATTGCGGCTCACCTCTCCTACGAGCAGTACTTC. Translated, it gives CASSQEVIAAHLSYEQYF. The V and J genes are TRBV4-2 and TRBJ2-7; D is unclear. CDR1 and CDR2 (germline): LGHNA, YNFKEQ. Trimming shortened V by 0 bases and J by 0 bases, and 18 bases separated the two germline ends. The CDR3 has 18 amino acids.

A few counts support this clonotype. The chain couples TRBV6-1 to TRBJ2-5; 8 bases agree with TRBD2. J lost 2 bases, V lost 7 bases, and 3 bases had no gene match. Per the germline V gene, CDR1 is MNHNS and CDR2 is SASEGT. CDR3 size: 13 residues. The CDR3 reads CASKREGQETQYF. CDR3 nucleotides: TGTGCCAGCAAACGGGAGGGTCAAGAGACCCAGTACTTC.

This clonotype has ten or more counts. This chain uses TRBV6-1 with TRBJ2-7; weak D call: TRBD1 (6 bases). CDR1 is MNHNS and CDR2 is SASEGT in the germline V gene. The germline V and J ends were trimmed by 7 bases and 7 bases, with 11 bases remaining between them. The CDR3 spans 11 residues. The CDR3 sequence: CASNEGVEQYF. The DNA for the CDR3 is TGTGCCAGCAATGAGGGGGTAGAGCAGTACTTC.

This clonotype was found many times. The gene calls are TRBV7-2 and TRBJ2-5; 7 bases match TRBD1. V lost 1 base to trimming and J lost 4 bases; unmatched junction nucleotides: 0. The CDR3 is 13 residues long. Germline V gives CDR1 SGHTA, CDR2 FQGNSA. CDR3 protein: CASSLDRGETQYF. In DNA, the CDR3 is TGTGCCAGCAGCTTAGACAGGGGAGAGACCCAGTACTTC. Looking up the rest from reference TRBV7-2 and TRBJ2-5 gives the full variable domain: GAGVSQSPSNKVTEKGKDVELRCDPISGHTALYWYRQSLGQGLEFLIYFQGNSAPDKSGLPSDRFSAERTGGSVSTLTIQRTQQEDSAVYLCASSLDRGETQYFGPGTRLLVL.

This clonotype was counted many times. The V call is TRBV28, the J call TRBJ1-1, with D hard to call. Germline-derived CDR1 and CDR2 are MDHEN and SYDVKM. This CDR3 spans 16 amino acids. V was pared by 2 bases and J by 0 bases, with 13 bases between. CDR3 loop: CASSLPLGSMNTEAFF. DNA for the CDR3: TGTGCCAGCAGTTTACCCCTCGGCTCAATGAACACTGAAGCTTTCTTT.

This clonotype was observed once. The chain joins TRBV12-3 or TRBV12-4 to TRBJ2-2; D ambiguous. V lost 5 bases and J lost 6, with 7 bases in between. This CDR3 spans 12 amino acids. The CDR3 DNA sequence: TGTGCCAGCAGTCACCGACCCGGGGAGCTGTTTTTT. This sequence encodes CASSHRPGELFF.

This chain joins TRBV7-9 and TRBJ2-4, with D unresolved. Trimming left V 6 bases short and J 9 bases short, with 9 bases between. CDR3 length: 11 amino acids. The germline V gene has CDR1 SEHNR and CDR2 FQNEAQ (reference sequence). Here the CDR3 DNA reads TGTGCCAGCAGGGCCCAAGGCATTCAGTACTTC. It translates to CASRAQGIQYF.

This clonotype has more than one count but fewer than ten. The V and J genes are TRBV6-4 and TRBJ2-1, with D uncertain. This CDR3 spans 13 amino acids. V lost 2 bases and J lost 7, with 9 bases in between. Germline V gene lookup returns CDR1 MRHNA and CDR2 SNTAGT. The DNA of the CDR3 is TGTGCCAGCAGTGACAGGGATCCTAATGAGCAGTTCTTC. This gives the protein CASSDRDPNEQFF.

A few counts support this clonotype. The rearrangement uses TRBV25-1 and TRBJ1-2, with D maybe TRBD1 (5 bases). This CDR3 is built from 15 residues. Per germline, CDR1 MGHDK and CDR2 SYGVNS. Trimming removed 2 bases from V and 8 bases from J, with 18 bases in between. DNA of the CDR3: TGTGCCAGCAGTGAAAGTGGGTCCGGCAGGGACGGCTACACCTTC. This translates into CASSESGSGRDGYTF.

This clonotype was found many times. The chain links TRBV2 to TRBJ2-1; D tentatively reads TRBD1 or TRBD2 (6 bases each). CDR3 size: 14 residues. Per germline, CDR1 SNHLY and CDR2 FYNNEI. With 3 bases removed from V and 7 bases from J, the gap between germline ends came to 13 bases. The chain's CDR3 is CASSENRGGNEQFF. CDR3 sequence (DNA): TGTGCCAGCAGTGAGAATCGAGGGGGGAATGAGCAGTTCTTC.